This passage covers 10 T cell receptor beta chains from one sample sequenced in a study of technical replicates of blood from a handful of donors. Assay: immunoSEQ multiplex PCR; the TCRdb copy retains only in-frame clones and omits some. The sample comprises approximately 79,000 clones, around 90% of which are singletons, and 0.3% to 0.5% rests with the top ten. The sequenced sample consisted of T cells isolated from PBMCs. The receptors were sampled from a human donor in good health.

The V call is TRBV4-2, the J call TRBJ1-2; no clear D. This CDR3 has 15 residues. Germline values: CDR1 LGHNA, CDR2 YNFKEQ. Trimming shortened V by 0 bases and J by 8 bases, and 16 bases separated the two germline ends. The DNA for the CDR3 is TGTGCCAGCAGCCAAGACGTTAGCGAAAATAGAGGCTACACCTTC. It is translated as CASSQDVSENRGYTF.

This clone is a singleton in its sample. The V call is TRBV11-2, the J call TRBJ2-5; TRBD2 aligns across 14 bases. CDR3 length equals 18 residues. Germline loops: CDR1 SGHAT, CDR2 FQNNGV. J lost 2 bases, V lost 5 bases, and 10 bases had no gene match. The CDR3 reads CASSQSQTSGREQETQYF. The CDR3 bases are TGTGCCAGCAGCCAGTCTCAGACTAGCGGGAGGGAGCAAGAGACCCAGTACTTC.

The J gene is TRBJ2-7, the V gene TRBV13, with 8 bases aligning to TRBD2. The germline gives CDR1 PRHDT, CDR2 FYEKMQ (reference sequence). J was trimmed by 7 bases and V by 8 bases; bases with no gene match: 7. The CDR3 contains 12 residues. CDR3 in amino acids: CASRFGRDEQYF. CDR3 nucleotide sequence: TGTGCCAGCCGATTCGGGAGGGATGAGCAGTACTTC.

The chain joins TRBV28 to TRBJ1-1, with no clear D. The CDR3 runs 11 residues. CDR1 is MDHEN, CDR2 SYDVKM, per germline. This chain's CDR3 is CAAYMNTEAFF. The CDR3 DNA follows: TGTGCTGCCTATATGAACACTGAAGCTTTCTTT.

A note on this clone: A junction boundary mismatches the germline segment, possibly from a read error. The chain is built from TRBV29-1 and TRBJ1-1; D ambiguous. This CDR3 is 8 amino acids long. Germline loops: CDR1 SQVTM, CDR2 ANQGSEA. The CDR3 region has the DNA TGCAGCGTTGCCCCGGTTATCTTT. This codes for CSVAPVIF.

V usage is TRBV19 and J usage is TRBJ2-2; D not resolved. V was trimmed by 1 base and J by 4 bases, leaving 19 bases between them. CDR3 size: 18 residues. Germline CDR1 is LNHDA and CDR2 is SQIVND (reference sequence). The CDR3 coding sequence is TGTGCCAGTAGTATAGTAGCCGCGAGCACCCCCCGCACCGGGGAGCTGTTTTTT. As protein: CASSIVAASTPRTGELFF.

This chain joins TRBV6-1 and TRBJ2-1; 9 bases align to TRBD2. V shed 5 bases, J shed 13 bases, and the junction held 12 bases outside the gene matches. Germline CDR1 is MNHNS and CDR2 is SASEGT. The CDR3 loop spans 14 amino acids. The CDR3 DNA reads TGTGCCAGCAGTAGGACTAGCGCAGACAATGGCCAGTTCTTC. It yields the protein CASSRTSADNGQFF.

To note about this clone: The same CDR3 can be traced to other DNA sequences in this sample. V gene TRBV18 combines with J gene TRBJ2-3; TRBD2 aligns across 8 bases. The CDR3 is 15 amino acids. The V gene end was trimmed by 1 base and the J gene end by 0 bases; junction bases not matched to a gene: 0. Per germline, CDR1 KGHSH and CDR2 LQKENI. The CDR3 loop is CASSPLAGSTDTQYF. The CDR3 region has the DNA TGTGCCAGCTCACCACTAGCGGGGAGCACAGATACGCAGTATTTT. Filled out from reference TRBV18 and TRBJ2-3, the complete variable domain reads NAGVMQNPRHLVRRRGQEARLRCSPMKGHSHVYWYRQLPEEGLKFMVYLQKENIIDESGMPKERFSAEFPKEGPSILRIQQVVRGDSAAYFCASSPLAGSTDTQYFGPGTRLTVL.

The chain links TRBV28 to TRBJ2-1; tentatively, D is TRBD1 (5 bases). The CDR3 loop spans 17 amino acids. The germline CDR1 and CDR2 sequences are MDHEN and SYDVKM. Trimming stripped 6 bases from V and 4 bases from J, with 22 bases between. CDR3 amino acids: CASRRRAIGRAYNEQFF. In DNA, the CDR3 is TGTGCCAGCAGAAGAAGGGCGATTGGCAGGGCGTACAATGAGCAGTTCTTC.

V usage is TRBV9 and J usage is TRBJ2-1; a weak D match, TRBD2 (5 bases). This CDR3 spans 16 amino acids. Germline values: CDR1 SGDLS, CDR2 YYNGEE. V was clipped by 4 bases and J by 0 bases, with 14 bases between them. The CDR3 region is CASSSTTPSSYNEQFF. The CDR3 nucleotides read TGTGCCAGCAGCTCGACTACCCCGAGCTCCTACAATGAGCAGTTCTTC. Looking up the rest from reference TRBV9 and TRBJ2-1 gives the full variable domain: DSGVTQTPKHLITATGQRVTLRCSPRSGDLSVYWYQQSLDQGLQFLIQYYNGEERAKGNILERFSAQQFPDLHSELNLSSLELGDSALYFCASSSTTPSSYNEQFFGPGTRLTVL.